The T cell receptor (beta chain) under discussion was sequenced for a study of shared clonotypes between healthy human individuals. Using immunoSEQ multiplex PCR, the repertoire was profiled, and TCRdb retains in-frame clones only, with some absent. The data contain about 2.2 million clones, just over 90% of them singletons. CD45RO-negative CD8 cells positively selected for CCR7 made up the naive population, which excluded terminally differentiated effector memory CD45RA+ cells. Germline CDR1 is MNHNS and CDR2 is SASEGT. With 2 bases clipped from V and 6 bases from J, the junction kept 16 bases outside the gene matches. The CDR3 covers 17 residues.

The clonotype originates from a man aged 18 to 35 in good health. Some clones in this sample may be carry-over from other donors' samples. Sequencing used naive CD8+ T cells from PBMCs. The J gene is TRBJ2-7, the V gene TRBV6-1, with 7 bases fitting TRBD1. The CDR3 DNA reads TGTGCCAGCAGTGAAACCCGCCTACCGAGGGGGCAGGGCGAGCAGTACTTC. Protein product: CASSETRLPRGQGEQYF.